Each of the 11 T cell receptor beta chains below was sequenced from the same sample in a study of cytomegalovirus exposure and HLA in healthy donors. The PCR ran on 60 Vbeta and 13 Jbeta primers. The assay was immunoSEQ multiplex PCR, and TCRdb's table has in-frame clones only and misses some. The sample records fewer than 200,000 clones, approximately 77% being singletons. Input material: PBMCs. These receptor sequences come from a male donor in good health and CMV-seronegative.

The rearrangement links TRBV9 to TRBJ2-2; D perhaps matches TRBD2 (5 bases). V lost 4 bases and J 2 bases, leaving 15 bases between the germline ends. Germline V gene lookup returns CDR1 SGDLS and CDR2 YYNGEE. The CDR3 has 16 residues. CDR3 in DNA: TGTGCCAGCAGCTTCGAACCAAGCGGAAACACCGGGGAGCTGTTTTTT. It specifies CASSFEPSGNTGELFF. The full variable domain, its missing parts supplied by reference TRBV9 and TRBJ2-2, is DSGVTQTPKHLITATGQRVTLRCSPRSGDLSVYWYQQSLDQGLQFLIQYYNGEERAKGNILERFSAQQFPDLHSELNLSSLELGDSALYFCASSFEPSGNTGELFFGEGSRLTVL.

The rearrangement uses TRBV4-3 and TRBJ2-7, with TRBD1 matching over 7 bases. CDR3 length: 14 residues. J gave up 4 bases and V 1 base, and 4 bases lay outside the gene matches. Germline CDR1 and CDR2: LGHNA and YSLEER. In nucleotides, the CDR3 is TGCGCCAGCAGCCAAGCGAACAGGGGTTACGAGCAGTACTTC. It codes for CASSQANRGYEQYF.

The chain employs TRBV27 and TRBJ2-5; 7 nucleotides agree with TRBD2. Gene TRBJ2-7 matches the end of the DNA better, so the J call may be wrong. Germline CDR1 reads MNHEY; CDR2 reads SMNVEV (reference sequence). The CDR3 sequence is 15 residues long. CDR3 sequence reads: CASSLRGVLLYEQYF. The CDR3 nucleotides are TGTGCCAGCAGTTTACGGGGGGTCCTACTCTACGAGCAGTACTTC.

The V gene is TRBV7-6, the J gene TRBJ2-4; maybe TRBD1 (6 bases). The CDR3 runs to 13 residues. Germline values: CDR1 SGHVS, CDR2 FNYEAQ. Trimming stripped 4 bases from V and 8 bases from J, with 12 bases between. Here the CDR3 reads CASSSGPGDIQYF. CDR3 nucleotide sequence: TGTGCCAGCAGCTCGGGACCAGGGGACATTCAGTACTTC.

The CDR3 region has the DNA TGTGCCAGCAGCCCGCGGAAGGATTTCACAGATACGCAGTATTTT. Translation: CASSPRKDFTDTQYF. This sequence joins TRBV5-6 and TRBJ2-3; no definite D call. Trimming pared 4 bases from V and 2 bases from J, leaving 14 bases between. The germline gives CDR1 SGHDT, CDR2 YYEEEE. The CDR3 contains 15 residues.

This clone was found once. The CDR3 DNA reads as TGTGCCAGCAGCCAAGGGGCCCTAGCGGGAGTGGATACGCAGTATTTT. Translated, it gives CASSQGALAGVDTQYF. V gene TRBV4-2 combines with J gene TRBJ2-3, with 10 bases identical to TRBD2. After removal of 1 base from V and 6 bases from J, the junction contained 7 bases not matched to a gene. Germline V lookup: CDR1 LGHNA, CDR2 YNFKEQ. This CDR3 has 16 residues.

The V call is TRBV5-1, the J call TRBJ2-7; TRBD1 matches 7 bases. The CDR3 is made up of 14 amino acids. The trim removed 4 bases at V and 4 bases at J, leaving 8 bases unmatched. From germline, CDR1 is SGHRS and CDR2 YFSETQ. The CDR3 here is CASSVRTGMYEQYF. The CDR3 DNA reads TGCGCCAGCAGCGTGAGGACAGGAATGTACGAGCAGTACTTC. Full variable domain (outside the CDR3, taken from reference TRBV5-1 and TRBJ2-7): KAGVTQTPRYLIKTRGQQVTLSCSPISGHRSVSWYQQTPGQGLQFLFEYFSETQRNKGNFPGRFSGRQFSNSRSEMNVSTLELGDSALYLCASSVRTGMYEQYFGPGTRLTVT.

The chain has TRBV7-5 and TRBJ1-1; the table assigns TRBD1, which was not confirmed against the DNA. TRBV7-5 is flagged as a pseudogene. The CDR3 consists of 15 residues. The CDR3 bases are TGTGCCAGAAGCTTAGGTCTGGCCATGAACACTGAAGCTTTCTTT. It translates to CARSLGLAMNTEAFF.

The gene calls are TRBV7-3 and TRBJ2-5, with TRBD2 identical over 8 bases. V gave up 1 base and J gave up 2 bases; unmatched junction bases: 6. CDR3 length equals 16 residues. CDR1 and CDR2 (germline): SGHTA, FQGTGA. The CDR3 DNA reads TGTGCCAGCAGCTTAAGGAGCGGGAGTTTTCAAGAGACCCAGTACTTC. This gives the protein CASSLRSGSFQETQYF.

The CDR3 spells CASSSAGGYGEKLFF. As DNA, the CDR3 is TGTGCCAGCAGTTCCGCAGGGGGCTACGGTGAAAAACTGTTTTTT. The chain couples TRBV6-5 to TRBJ1-4; 8 bases align to TRBD1. Trimming cost V 4 bases and J 7 bases; bases outside gene matches: 8. The CDR3 runs to 15 residues. Germline loops: CDR1 MNHEY, CDR2 SVGAGI.

A single count supports this clone. The chain uses TRBV5-1 and TRBJ1-2, with a possible D match to TRBD1 (6 bases). CDR3 length: 14 amino acids. V dropped 4 bases and J dropped 2 bases, with 12 bases sitting between them. CDR1 and CDR2 (germline): SGHRS, YFSETQ. The CDR3 loop is CASSQTGSNYGYTF. Here the CDR3 DNA reads TGCGCCAGCAGCCAAACAGGGTCCAACTATGGCTACACCTTC.